What follows are 27 T cell receptor beta chains derived from one specimen sequenced in a study of blood T cell repertoires in COVID-19 (dated by TCRdb to 2018 to 2020). The library was produced with the immunoSEQ multiplex PCR assay. TCRdb took over this immuneACCESS table, retaining in-frame rearrangements with V and J assigned. Such tables are incomplete; in checked studies, under half of the missing clones stem from an unresolved V gene, and the remainder is unexplained. This sample holds about 230,000 clones; approximately 86% were observed only once. The ten biggest clones cover about 1.3% of the sample. Input material: peripheral blood. Receptor source: a woman in her twenties or thirties with COVID-19, enrolled during active disease.

The chain combines TRBV7-2 with TRBJ1-3; 7 bases match TRBD1. The CDR3 spans 15 residues. Trimming cost V 4 bases and J 0 bases; bases outside gene matches: 3. The germline V gene has CDR1 SGHTA and CDR2 FQGNSA. This chain's CDR3 is CASSSGQFSGNTIYF. The CDR3 DNA is TGTGCCAGCAGCTCGGGACAGTTCTCTGGAAACACCATATATTTT. Looking up the rest from reference TRBV7-2 and TRBJ1-3 gives the full variable domain: GAGVSQSPSNKVTEKGKDVELRCDPISGHTALYWYRQSLGQGLEFLIYFQGNSAPDKSGLPSDRFSAERTGGSVSTLTIQRTQQEDSAVYLCASSSGQFSGNTIYFGEGSWLTVV.

The chain recombines TRBV6-6 with TRBJ2-7; TRBD1 aligns across 10 bases. The germline V gene has CDR1 MNHNY and CDR2 SVGAGI (reference sequence). The CDR3 length is 15 residues. After removal of 5 bases from V and 5 bases from J, the junction contained 9 bases not matched to a gene. The CDR3, as DNA: TGTGCCAGCAGTGACAGGGGGCGCGGGGGAGACGAGCAGTACTTC. It codes for CASSDRGRGGDEQYF.

This chain connects TRBV25-1 to TRBJ1-2, with TRBD1 matching 8 bases. From germline, CDR1 is MGHDK and CDR2 SYGVNS. The CDR3 has 16 amino acids. V shed 2 bases, J shed 4 bases, and the junction held 9 bases outside the gene matches. The CDR3, as DNA: TGTGCCAGCAGTGAAGCGAACAGGGGGAAACTCTATGGCTACACCTTC. Its protein is CASSEANRGKLYGYTF.

This chain connects TRBV6-6 to TRBJ1-6, with a weak D call TRBD1 (5 bases). Germline lookup yields CDR1 MNHNY and CDR2 SVGAGI (reference sequence). The length of the CDR3 is 17 residues. V lost 5 bases to trimming and J lost 0 bases, with 14 bases between them. CDR3 coding DNA: TGTGCCAGCAGTCGCGCGACAGTGAGCTCCTATAATTCACCCCTCCACTTT. This gives the protein CASSRATVSSYNSPLHF.

The chain combines TRBV5-4 with TRBJ2-1; 8 positions agree with TRBD1. V was clipped by 0 bases and J by 8 bases; unmatched bases: 10. Germline values: CDR1 SGHNT, CDR2 YYREEE (reference sequence). This CDR3 is built from 16 residues. The CDR3 DNA reads as TGTGCCAGCAGCTTGGGCAGGGGGCTAGGTTGGCATGAGCAGTTCTTC. It translates to CASSLGRGLGWHEQFF.

The chain recombines TRBV11-2 with TRBJ2-1, with 7 bases aligning to TRBD1. The junction had 4 bases not matched to a gene; V was cut back by 1 base and J by 7 bases. This CDR3 region has 14 residues. Germline assignment: CDR1 SGHAT and CDR2 FQNNGV. CDR3 DNA: TGTGCCAGCAGCTTAGCCAAGACAGGGAATGAGCAGTTCTTC. It encodes CASSLAKTGNEQFF.

There are a few counts of this clone. V usage is TRBV10-3 and J usage is TRBJ1-6; 9 nucleotides align to TRBD1. CDR3 length: 14 amino acids. The V gene's germline CDR1 is ENHRY and CDR2 SYGVKD. Unmatched junction bases numbered 8, after V lost 10 bases and J lost 7 bases. The CDR3 spells CATSQGAGNSPLHF. The CDR3 DNA is TGTGCCACCTCACAGGGGGCCGGGAATTCACCCCTCCACTTT.

The rearrangement links TRBV28 to TRBJ2-5; 10 positions match TRBD2. This CDR3 is built from 17 residues. Germline assignment: CDR1 MDHEN and CDR2 SYDVKM. Trimming at V came to 2 bases and at J to 5 bases, leaving 11 bases not matched to a gene. The CDR3: CASSLGLAGVGLETQYF. The CDR3 DNA follows: TGTGCCAGCAGTTTAGGTCTAGCGGGGGTAGGGTTGGAGACCCAGTACTTC.

The chain uses TRBV2 and TRBJ2-7, with 7 positions matching TRBD2. V trimming: 4 bases; J trimming: 6 bases; junction bases outside the gene matches: 12. Germline assignment: CDR1 SNHLY and CDR2 FYNNEI. The CDR3 is made up of 15 amino acids. The chain's CDR3 is CASSATAGTRFEQYF. The CDR3 DNA sequence: TGTGCCAGCAGTGCCACAGCGGGGACGAGGTTCGAGCAGTACTTC.

As to this clone: The sample contains more than one DNA sequence encoding this CDR3. The chain couples TRBV28 to TRBJ1-5; TRBD1 matches at 9 bases. The CDR3 totals 15 residues. Germline V gives CDR1 MDHEN, CDR2 SYDVKM. V shed 9 bases and J 2 bases; nucleotides not matched to a gene: 8. CDR3 bases: TGTGCCAGTCTCACAGGGGGCCTAGGCAATCAGCCCCAGCATTTT. It specifies CASLTGGLGNQPQHF.

The V gene is TRBV2, the J gene TRBJ1-2; 11 nucleotides align to TRBD1. Trimming took 7 bases from V and 6 from J; bases not matched to a gene: 10. The CDR3 has 15 amino acids. Germline CDR1 reads SNHLY; CDR2 reads FYNNEI. In DNA, the CDR3 is TGTGCCAGCAATATACGGACAGGGGGCCCTCATGGCTACACCTTC. Amino acid sequence: CASNIRTGGPHGYTF. Full variable domain (outside the CDR3, taken from reference TRBV2 and TRBJ1-2): EPEVTQTPSHQVTQMGQEVILRCVPISNHLYFYWYRQILGQKVEFLVSFYNNEISEKSEIFDDQFSVERPDGSNFTLKIRSTKLEDSAMYFCASNIRTGGPHGYTFGSGTRLTVV.

The J gene is TRBJ1-4, the V gene TRBV11-2; D is perhaps TRBD1 (5 bases). V was shortened by 1 base and J by 5 bases, with 11 bases between the two germline ends. The CDR3 extends over 15 amino acids. Per germline, CDR1 SGHAT and CDR2 FQNNGV. The CDR3 coding sequence is TGTGCCAGCAGCTTAGCCGGAGCAGGGAATGAAAAACTGTTTTTT. It encodes CASSLAGAGNEKLFF.

This clone has only one observation. V is TRBV15 and J is TRBJ2-3, with 9 bases matching TRBD2. The CDR3 totals 17 residues. V was clipped by 0 bases and J by 6 bases; unmatched bases: 10. Germline lookup yields CDR1 LNHNV and CDR2 YYDKDF (reference sequence). The CDR3 bases are TGTGCCACCAGCAGAGATCGGAGTAGCGGGAGTCCTGATACGCAGTATTTT. This gives the protein CATSRDRSSGSPDTQYF. Combining the CDR3 with reference TRBV15 and TRBJ2-3 gives the whole variable domain DAMVIQNPRYQVTQFGKPVTLSCSQTLNHNVMYWYQQKSSQAPKLLFHYYDKDFNNEADTPDNFQSRRPNTSFCFLDIRSPGLGDTAMYLCATSRDRSSGSPDTQYFGPGTRLTVL.

The chain carries TRBV5-1 and TRBJ2-7, with TRBD2 identical over 16 bases. Germline CDR1 SGHRS, CDR2 YFSETQ. Trimming cost V 4 bases and J 7 bases; bases outside gene matches: 8. The CDR3 has 16 amino acids. The CDR3 coding sequence is TGCGCCAGCAGCGCGGGACTAGCGGGAGGGCCGGGGGAGCAGTACTTC. Translating gives CASSAGLAGGPGEQYF.

The gene calls are TRBV21-1 and TRBJ2-7; no check of the table's D call, TRBD1, against the DNA was made. TRBV21-1 is an annotated pseudogene. The CDR3 has 15 residues. CDR3 nucleotides: TGTGCCAGCAGCCCGACAGGGAAGCCTGTCTACGAGCAGTACTTC. Translated: CASSPTGKPVYEQYF.

In this sample, this clone turned up a few times. The chain uses TRBV19 and TRBJ2-2; perhaps TRBD1 as D (6 bases). Germline CDR1 is LNHDA and CDR2 is SQIVND (reference sequence). V lost 5 bases and J lost 1, with 8 bases in between. This CDR3 contains 14 residues. CDR3 loop: CASSATGNTGELFF. The CDR3 DNA follows: TGTGCCAGTAGTGCGACAGGGAACACCGGGGAGCTGTTTTTT.

This clone was counted only a few times. V gene TRBV19 combines with J gene TRBJ1-2; no definite D call. The V end was cut by 6 bases, the J end by 0 bases, with 8 bases between. The CDR3 runs to 13 residues. Germline V lookup: CDR1 LNHDA, CDR2 SQIVND (reference sequence). CDR3 amino acids: CASSSQANYGYTF. CDR3 DNA: TGTGCCAGTAGCTCTCAGGCTAACTATGGCTACACCTTC.

The gene calls are TRBV18 and TRBJ2-1, with TRBD2 identical over 7 bases. The germline CDR1 and CDR2 sequences are KGHSH and LQKENI. V dropped 0 bases and J dropped 6; count of bases not matched to a gene: 8. This CDR3 is built from 16 residues. CDR3 in DNA: TGTGCCAGCTCACCACCATCGGGGGGAGGCTTCAATGAGCAGTTCTTC. It specifies CASSPPSGGGFNEQFF.

The chain is built from TRBV9 and TRBJ2-3; TRBD1 is a possible D gene (6 bases). The V end lost 0 bases, the J end lost 2 bases, and 10 bases lay between the germline ends. The germline V gene has CDR1 SGDLS and CDR2 YYNGEE. This CDR3 is built from 15 residues. For the CDR3, the DNA is TGTGCCAGCAGCGTAGTGGGGGCAACCACAGATACGCAGTATTTT. As protein: CASSVVGATTDTQYF.

The DNA of the CDR3 is TGTGCCAGCAGTGACTCAGGGACTAGCACAGATACGCAGTATTTT. It translates to CASSDSGTSTDTQYF. This chain connects TRBV6-4 to TRBJ2-3; tentatively, D is TRBD2 (6 bases). Trimming took off 0 bases at V and 0 bases at J, with 7 bases between the two ends. Germline V gene lookup returns CDR1 MRHNA and CDR2 SNTAGT. The CDR3 sequence is 15 residues long.

This chain connects TRBV5-1 to TRBJ1-2, with TRBD1 matching 8 bases. Trimming at V came to 3 bases and at J to 6 bases, leaving 10 bases not matched to a gene. CDR1 and CDR2 from the germline V gene are SGHRS and YFSETQ. This CDR3 has 15 residues. CDR3 amino acids: CASSWRTGQEDGYTF. CDR3 DNA: TGCGCCAGCAGCTGGAGGACAGGGCAGGAGGATGGCTACACCTTC.

This clone was detected only a few times. J is TRBJ2-1 and V is TRBV2; possibly TRBD2 for D (7 bases). The CDR3 consists of 15 residues. Germline V gene sequence: CDR1 SNHLY, CDR2 FYNNEI. Between the trimmed V and J ends, which lost 8 bases and 2 bases, there was a span of 16 bases. CDR3 amino acids: CASRGAGFTYNEQFF. CDR3 DNA: TGTGCCAGCCGGGGGGCGGGATTCACCTACAATGAGCAGTTCTTC.

V gene TRBV19 combines with J gene TRBJ1-1; 8 bases map to TRBD1. V was pared by 5 bases and J by 1 base, with 3 bases of the junction left unmatched. The CDR3 runs 14 residues. Germline CDR1 LNHDA, CDR2 SQIVND (reference sequence). The CDR3 loop reads CASSLGQANTEAFF. The CDR3 bases are TGTGCCAGTAGTCTGGGACAGGCGAACACTGAAGCTTTCTTT. The complete variable domain, with remaining parts taken from reference TRBV19 and TRBJ1-1, reads DGGITQSPKYLFRKEGQNVTLSCEQNLNHDAMYWYRQDPGQGLRLIYYSQIVNDFQKGDIAEGYSVSREKKESFPLTVTSAQKNPTAFYLCASSLGQANTEAFFGQGTRLTVV.

The rearrangement links TRBV9 to TRBJ2-2; perhaps TRBD1 as D (6 bases). The CDR3 runs to 16 residues. Trimming stripped 0 bases from V and 6 bases from J, with 15 bases between. Germline assignment: CDR1 SGDLS and CDR2 YYNGEE. The DNA for the CDR3 is TGTGCCAGCAGCGTAGATATGGGCAGGGGTGCCGGGGAGCTGTTTTTT. This sequence encodes CASSVDMGRGAGELFF.

This chain connects TRBV7-2 to TRBJ1-2, with 7 positions matching TRBD1. The J segment lost 6 bases and the V segment lost 5 bases, leaving 6 bases of the junction unmatched. Germline CDR1 is SGHTA and CDR2 is FQGNSA. This CDR3 spans 13 amino acids. CDR3 amino acids: CASSPETGNGYTF. Here the CDR3 DNA reads TGTGCCAGCAGCCCAGAGACAGGGAATGGCTACACCTTC. The whole variable domain, remainder taken from reference TRBV7-2 and TRBJ1-2, is GAGVSQSPSNKVTEKGKDVELRCDPISGHTALYWYRQSLGQGLEFLIYFQGNSAPDKSGLPSDRFSAERTGGSVSTLTIQRTQQEDSAVYLCASSPETGNGYTFGSGTRLTVV.

V gene TRBV6-2 or TRBV6-3 combines with J gene TRBJ1-1; D unclear. The V and J ends lost 2 bases and 6 bases respectively, with 13 bases between them. Germline values: CDR1 MNHEY, CDR2 SVGEGT. The CDR3 totals 14 residues. The CDR3 coding sequence is TGTGCCAGCAGTTACGCTCGGGGTAACGCTGAAGCTTTCTTT. Residues: CASSYARGNAEAFF.

The rearrangement uses TRBV30 and TRBJ2-1, with D perhaps TRBD2 (7 bases). The CDR3 extends over 14 amino acids. Germline assignment: CDR1 GTSNPN and CDR2 SVGIG (reference sequence). Between the trimmed V and J ends, which lost 3 bases and 2 bases, there was a span of 11 bases. The CDR3 region is CAWSAGATYNEQFF. CDR3 nucleotides: TGTGCCTGGAGCGCGGGGGCTACCTACAATGAGCAGTTCTTC. Drawing the rest from reference TRBV30 and TRBJ2-1, the complete variable domain is SQTIHQWPATLVQPVGSPLSLECTVEGTSNPNLYWYRQAAGRGLQLLFYSVGIGQISSEVPQNLSASRPQDRQFILSSKKLLLSDSGFYLCAWSAGATYNEQFFGPGTRLTVL.